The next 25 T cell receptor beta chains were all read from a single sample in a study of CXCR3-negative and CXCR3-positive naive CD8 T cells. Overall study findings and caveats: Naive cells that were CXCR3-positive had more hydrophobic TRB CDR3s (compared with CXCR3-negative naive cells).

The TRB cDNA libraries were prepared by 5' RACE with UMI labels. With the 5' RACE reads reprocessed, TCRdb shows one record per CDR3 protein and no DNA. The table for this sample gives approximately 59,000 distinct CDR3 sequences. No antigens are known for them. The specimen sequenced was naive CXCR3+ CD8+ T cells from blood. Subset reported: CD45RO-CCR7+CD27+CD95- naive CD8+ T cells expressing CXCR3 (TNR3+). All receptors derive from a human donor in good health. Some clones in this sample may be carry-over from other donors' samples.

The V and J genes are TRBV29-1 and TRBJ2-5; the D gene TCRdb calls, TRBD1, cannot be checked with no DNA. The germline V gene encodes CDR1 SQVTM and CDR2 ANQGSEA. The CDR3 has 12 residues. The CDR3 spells CSVAGGEQTQYF.

The CDR3 reads CSVDKTGRLFF. The rearrangement uses TRBV29-1 and TRBJ1-4; TCRdb's D gene call, TRBD1, goes unchecked for lack of DNA. The CDR3 extends over 11 amino acids. CDR1 and CDR2 from the germline V gene are SQVTM and ANQGSEA.

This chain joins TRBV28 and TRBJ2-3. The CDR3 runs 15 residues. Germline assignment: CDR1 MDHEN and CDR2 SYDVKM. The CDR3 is CASSLLGSSTDTQYF.

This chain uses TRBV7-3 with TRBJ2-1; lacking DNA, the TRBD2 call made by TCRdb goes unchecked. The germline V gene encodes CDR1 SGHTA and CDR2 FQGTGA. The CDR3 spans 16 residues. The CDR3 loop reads CASSPIAGSSYNEQFF.

This CDR3 is CSVRSGPGGYTF. The chain carries TRBV29-1 and TRBJ1-2. The CDR3 loop spans 12 amino acids. Germline V CDR1 and CDR2: SQVTM, ANQGSEA. The whole variable domain, filled in from reference TRBV29-1 and TRBJ1-2, reads SAVISQKPSRDICQRGTSLTIQCQVDSQVTMMFWYRQQPGQSLTLIATANQGSEATYESGFVIDKFPISRPNLTFSTLTVSNMSPEDSSIYLCSVRSGPGGYTFGSGTRLTVV.

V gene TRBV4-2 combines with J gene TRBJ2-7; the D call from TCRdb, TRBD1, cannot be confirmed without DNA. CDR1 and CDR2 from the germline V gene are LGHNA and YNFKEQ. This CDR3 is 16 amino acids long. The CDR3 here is CASSPVRTRVLSEQYF.

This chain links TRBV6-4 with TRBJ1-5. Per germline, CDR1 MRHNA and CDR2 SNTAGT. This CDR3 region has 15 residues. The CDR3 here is CAIPSRGNSNQPQHF.

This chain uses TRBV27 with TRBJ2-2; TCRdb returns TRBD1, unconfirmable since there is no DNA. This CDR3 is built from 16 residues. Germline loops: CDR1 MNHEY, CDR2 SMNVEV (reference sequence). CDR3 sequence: CASSLQGARDTGELFF.

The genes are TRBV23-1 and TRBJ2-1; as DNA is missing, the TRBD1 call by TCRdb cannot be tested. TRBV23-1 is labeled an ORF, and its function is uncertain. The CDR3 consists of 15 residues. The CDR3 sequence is CASSQIDNRGNEQFF.

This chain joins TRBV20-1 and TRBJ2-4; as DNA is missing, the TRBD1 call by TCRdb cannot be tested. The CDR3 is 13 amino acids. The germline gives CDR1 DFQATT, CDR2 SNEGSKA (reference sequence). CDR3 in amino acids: CSARRVGETGQYF.

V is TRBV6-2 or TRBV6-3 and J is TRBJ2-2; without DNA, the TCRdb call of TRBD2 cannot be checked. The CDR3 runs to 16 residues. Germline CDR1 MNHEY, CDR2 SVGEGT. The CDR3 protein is CASSYLTSGNTGELFF.

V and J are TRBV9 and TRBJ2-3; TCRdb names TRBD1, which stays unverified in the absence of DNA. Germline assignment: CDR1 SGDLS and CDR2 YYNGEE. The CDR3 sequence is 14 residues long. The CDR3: CASSATGRSDTQYF. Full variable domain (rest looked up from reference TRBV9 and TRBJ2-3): DSGVTQTPKHLITATGQRVTLRCSPRSGDLSVYWYQQSLDQGLQFLIQYYNGEERAKGNILERFSAQQFPDLHSELNLSSLELGDSALYFCASSATGRSDTQYFGPGTRLTVL.

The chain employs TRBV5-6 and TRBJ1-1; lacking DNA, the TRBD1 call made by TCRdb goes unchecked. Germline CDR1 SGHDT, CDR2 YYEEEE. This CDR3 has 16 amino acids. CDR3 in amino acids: CASSSRDKELNTEAFF.

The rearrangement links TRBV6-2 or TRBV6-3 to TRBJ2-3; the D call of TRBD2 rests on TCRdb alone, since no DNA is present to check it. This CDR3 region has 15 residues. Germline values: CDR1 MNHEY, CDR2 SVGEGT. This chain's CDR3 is CASSSRLAGADTQYF.

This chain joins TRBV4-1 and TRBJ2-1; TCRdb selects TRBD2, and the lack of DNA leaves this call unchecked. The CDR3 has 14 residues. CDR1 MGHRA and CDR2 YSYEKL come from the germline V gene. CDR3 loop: CASSQTEGWGEQFF.

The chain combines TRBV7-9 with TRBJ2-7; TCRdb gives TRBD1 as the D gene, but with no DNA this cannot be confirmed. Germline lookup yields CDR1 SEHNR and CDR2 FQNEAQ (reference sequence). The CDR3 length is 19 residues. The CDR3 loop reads CASRAGVGRGESWAYEQYF.

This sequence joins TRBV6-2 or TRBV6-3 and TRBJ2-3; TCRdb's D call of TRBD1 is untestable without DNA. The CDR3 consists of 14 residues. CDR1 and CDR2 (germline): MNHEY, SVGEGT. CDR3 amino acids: CASSWTGVIDTQYF.

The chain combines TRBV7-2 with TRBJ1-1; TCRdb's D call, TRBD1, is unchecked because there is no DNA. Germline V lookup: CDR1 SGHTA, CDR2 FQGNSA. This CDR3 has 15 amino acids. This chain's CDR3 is CASSWFDSMNTEAFF.

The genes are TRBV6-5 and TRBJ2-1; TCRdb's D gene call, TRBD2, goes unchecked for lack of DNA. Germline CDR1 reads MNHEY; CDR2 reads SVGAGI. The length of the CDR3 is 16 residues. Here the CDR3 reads CASTSTRDSFLNEQFF.

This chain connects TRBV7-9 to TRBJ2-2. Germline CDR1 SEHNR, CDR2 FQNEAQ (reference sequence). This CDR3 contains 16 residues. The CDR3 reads CASLDSIVVNTGELFF.

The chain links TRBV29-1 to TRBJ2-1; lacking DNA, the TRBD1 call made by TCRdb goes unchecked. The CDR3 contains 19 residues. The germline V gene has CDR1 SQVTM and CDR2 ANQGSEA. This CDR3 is CSVEDYLVEPGSDYNEQFF.

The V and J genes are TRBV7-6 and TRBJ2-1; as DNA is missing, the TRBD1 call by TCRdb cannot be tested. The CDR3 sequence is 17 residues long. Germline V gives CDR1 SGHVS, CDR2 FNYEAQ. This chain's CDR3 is CASSLGGGQGTYNEQFF. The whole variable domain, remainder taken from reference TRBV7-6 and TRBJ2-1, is GAGVSQSPRYKVTKRGQDVALRCDPISGHVSLYWYRQALGQGPEFLTYFNYEAQQDKSGLPNDRFSAERPEGSISTLTIQRTEQRDSAMYRCASSLGGGQGTYNEQFFGPGTRLTVL.

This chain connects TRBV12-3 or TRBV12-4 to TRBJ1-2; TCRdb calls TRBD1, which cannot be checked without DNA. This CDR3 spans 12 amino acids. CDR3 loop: CASSPLIEGYTF.

The CDR3 spells CSVEDRAYERYF. The V gene is TRBV29-1, the J gene TRBJ2-7; no DNA is available, so the TRBD1 call from TCRdb remains unchecked. The CDR3 consists of 12 residues. Germline V gives CDR1 SQVTM, CDR2 ANQGSEA.

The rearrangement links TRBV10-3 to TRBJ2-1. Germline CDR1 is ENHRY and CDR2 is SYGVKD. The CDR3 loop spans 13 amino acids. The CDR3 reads CSTETTSYNEQFF.